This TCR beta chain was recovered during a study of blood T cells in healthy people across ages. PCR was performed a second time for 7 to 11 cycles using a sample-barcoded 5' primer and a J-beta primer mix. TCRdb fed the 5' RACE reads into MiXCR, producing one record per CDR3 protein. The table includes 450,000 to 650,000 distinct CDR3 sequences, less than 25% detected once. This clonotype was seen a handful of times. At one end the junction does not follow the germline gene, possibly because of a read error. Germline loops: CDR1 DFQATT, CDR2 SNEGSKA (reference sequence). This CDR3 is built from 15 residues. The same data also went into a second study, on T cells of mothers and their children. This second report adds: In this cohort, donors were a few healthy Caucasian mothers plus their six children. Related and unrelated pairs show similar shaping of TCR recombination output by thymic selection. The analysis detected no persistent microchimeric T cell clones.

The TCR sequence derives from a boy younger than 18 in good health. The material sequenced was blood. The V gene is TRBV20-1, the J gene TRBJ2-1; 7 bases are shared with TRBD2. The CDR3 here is CSARAGRGSHNEQFF. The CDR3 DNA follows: TGCAGTGCTAGAGCAGGGAGGGGCTCCCACAATGAGCAGTTCTTC.